This T cell receptor (beta chain) originates from a study of cytomegalovirus exposure and HLA in healthy donors. PCR used 60 Vbeta primers and 13 Jbeta primers. Measured with immunoSEQ multiplex PCR; TCRdb has only the in-frame clones, and not every one. The sample includes tens of thousands of clones, 75% to 80% of them seen just once. CDR3 size: 15 residues. CDR1 and CDR2 (germline): SGHRS, YFSETQ. J gave up 1 base and V 4 bases, and 3 bases lay outside the gene matches. The origin of this receptor is a man aged 25 to 45 in good health and CMV-seronegative. Sequenced input: PBMCs. This chain connects TRBV5-1 to TRBJ2-4; 9 positions match TRBD2. The CDR3 loop is CASSAGGPAKNIQYF. CDR3 nucleotides: TGCGCCAGCAGCGCGGGGGGGCCGGCCAAAAACATTCAGTACTTC.